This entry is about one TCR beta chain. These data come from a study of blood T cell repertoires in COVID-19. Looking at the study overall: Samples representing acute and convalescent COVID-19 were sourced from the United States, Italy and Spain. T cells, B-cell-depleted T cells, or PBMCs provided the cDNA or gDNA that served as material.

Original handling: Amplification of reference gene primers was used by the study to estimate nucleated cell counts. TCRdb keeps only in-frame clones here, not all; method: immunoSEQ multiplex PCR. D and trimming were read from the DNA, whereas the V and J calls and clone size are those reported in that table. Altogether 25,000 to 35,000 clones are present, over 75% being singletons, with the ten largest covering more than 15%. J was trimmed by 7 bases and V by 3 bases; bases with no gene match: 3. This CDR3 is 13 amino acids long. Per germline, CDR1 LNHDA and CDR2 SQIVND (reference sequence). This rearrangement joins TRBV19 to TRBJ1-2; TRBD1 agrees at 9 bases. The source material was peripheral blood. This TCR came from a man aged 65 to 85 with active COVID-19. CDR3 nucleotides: TGTGCCAGTAGTATGGGGACAGGGATTGGCTACACCTTC. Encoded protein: CASSMGTGIGYTF.